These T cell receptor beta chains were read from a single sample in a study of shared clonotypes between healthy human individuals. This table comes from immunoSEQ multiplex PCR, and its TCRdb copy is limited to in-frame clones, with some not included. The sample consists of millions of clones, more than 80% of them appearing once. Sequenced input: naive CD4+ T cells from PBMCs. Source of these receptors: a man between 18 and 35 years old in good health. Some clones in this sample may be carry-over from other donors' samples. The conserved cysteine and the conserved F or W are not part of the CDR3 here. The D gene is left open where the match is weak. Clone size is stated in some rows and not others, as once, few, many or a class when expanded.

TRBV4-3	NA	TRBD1	ASSQAGGGLDTQY
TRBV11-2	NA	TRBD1	ASSLSAGGYEQF
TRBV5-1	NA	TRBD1	ASSGLQGVNTEAF
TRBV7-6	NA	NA	ASSDLHWNTEAF
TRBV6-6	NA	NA	ASRGTLYEQY
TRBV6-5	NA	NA	ASRGGGPLLEQY
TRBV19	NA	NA	ASSGQGGQPQH
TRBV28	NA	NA	ASRASGANVLT
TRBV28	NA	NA	ASSFGAGVTDEQY
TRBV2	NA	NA	ASSGSVSYNEQF
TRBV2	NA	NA	ASSGLGGTASNQPQH
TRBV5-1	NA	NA	ASSFRQAGTDTQY
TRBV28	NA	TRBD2	ASSAPSGGGSYNEQF
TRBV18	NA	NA	ASSSSGTNTGELF
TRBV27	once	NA	ASIMNGGTNTEAF
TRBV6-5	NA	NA	ASIQPGGSEAF
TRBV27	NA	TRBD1	ASSLRQGRSYYYEQY
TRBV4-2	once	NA	ASSQDQSNQPQH
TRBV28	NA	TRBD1	ASSFGTGVQPQH
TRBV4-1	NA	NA	ASSRGPYEQF
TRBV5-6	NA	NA	ASSLDRVNYGYT
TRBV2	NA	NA	ASSAGPTGELF
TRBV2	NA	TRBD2	ASLPGLAGTNTGELF
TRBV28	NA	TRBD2	ASSLASGRRVYEQY
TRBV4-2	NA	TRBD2	ASSQELAGEGNEQF
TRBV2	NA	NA	ASSPGQLSNQPQH
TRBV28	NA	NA	ASRASPRETQY
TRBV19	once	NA	ASSIQIRLRTDTQY
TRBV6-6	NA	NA	ASSSLEGGNTIY
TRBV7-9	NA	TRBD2	ASSFPSGIQNEQF
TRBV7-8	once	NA	ASSPGYNQPQH
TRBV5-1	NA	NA	ASSLAGGTTYEQY
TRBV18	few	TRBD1	ASSAGGLGNQPQH
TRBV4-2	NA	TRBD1	ASSQDGPGTGDFQPQH
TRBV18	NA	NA	ASSHTDSNQPQH
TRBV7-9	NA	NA	ASSALGGPEAF
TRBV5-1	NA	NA	ASSSTTVSSYNEQF
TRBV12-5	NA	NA	ASGLDPSTEAF
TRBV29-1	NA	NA	SVTPRRDEQF
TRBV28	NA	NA	ASRTTGGDEKLF
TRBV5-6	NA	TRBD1	ASSLPKGRGNYGYT
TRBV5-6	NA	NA	ASSLSLDTQY
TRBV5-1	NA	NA	ASSRRGVDEAF
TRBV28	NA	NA	ASRGGILTGELF
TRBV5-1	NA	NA	ASSFGGDPNQPQH
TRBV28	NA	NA	ASSIESNQPQH
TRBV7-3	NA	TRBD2	ASRSGTSGPYEQY
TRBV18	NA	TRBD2	ASSPQWLAGTGELF
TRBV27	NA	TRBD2	ASSSTSGNEQF
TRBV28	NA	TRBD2	ASSPLPGLVAGELF
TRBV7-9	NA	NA	ASSLVGAPKETQY
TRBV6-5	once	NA	ASSSYAINYGYT
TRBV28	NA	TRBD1	ASTPGGQANQPQH
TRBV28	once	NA	ASSAAGGRETQY
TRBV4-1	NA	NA	ASSQRRLTGELF
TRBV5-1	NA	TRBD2	ASSRGTSDYNEQF
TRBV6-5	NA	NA	ASSTRTGSTEAF
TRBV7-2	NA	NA	ASSLVTYEKLF
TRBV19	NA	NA	ASTVGSFPQLYGYT
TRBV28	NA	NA	ASTISSGAGNTIY